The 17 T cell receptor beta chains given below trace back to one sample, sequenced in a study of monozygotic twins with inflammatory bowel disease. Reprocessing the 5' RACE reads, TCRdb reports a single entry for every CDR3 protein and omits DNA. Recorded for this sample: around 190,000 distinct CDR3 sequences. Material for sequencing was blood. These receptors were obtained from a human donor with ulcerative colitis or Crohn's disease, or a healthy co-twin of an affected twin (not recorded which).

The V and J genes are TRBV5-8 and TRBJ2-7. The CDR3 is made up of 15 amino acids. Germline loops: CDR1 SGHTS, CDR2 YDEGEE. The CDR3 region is CASSLALWSSYEQYF.

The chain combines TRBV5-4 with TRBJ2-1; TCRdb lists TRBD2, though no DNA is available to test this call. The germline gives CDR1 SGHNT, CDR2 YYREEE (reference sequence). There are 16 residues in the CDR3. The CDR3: CASSLKAGGTYNEQFF. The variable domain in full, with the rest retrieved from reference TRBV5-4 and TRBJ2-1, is ETGVTQSPTHLIKTRGQQVTLRCSSQSGHNTVSWYQQALGQGPQFIFQYYREEENGRGNFPPRFSGLQFPNYSSELNVNALELDDSALYLCASSLKAGGTYNEQFFGPGTRLTVL.

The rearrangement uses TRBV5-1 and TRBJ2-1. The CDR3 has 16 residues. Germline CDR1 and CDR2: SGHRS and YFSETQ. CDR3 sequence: CASSLVDGRSDNEQSF.

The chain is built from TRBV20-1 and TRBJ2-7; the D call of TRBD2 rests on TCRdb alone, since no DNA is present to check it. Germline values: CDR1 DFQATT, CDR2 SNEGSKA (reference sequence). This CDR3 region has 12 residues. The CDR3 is CSAWTSTYEQYF.

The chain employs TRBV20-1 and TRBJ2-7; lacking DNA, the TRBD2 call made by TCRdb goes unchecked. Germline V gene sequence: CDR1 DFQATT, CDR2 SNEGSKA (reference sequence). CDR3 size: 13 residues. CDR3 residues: CSAKSGTRDEQYF.

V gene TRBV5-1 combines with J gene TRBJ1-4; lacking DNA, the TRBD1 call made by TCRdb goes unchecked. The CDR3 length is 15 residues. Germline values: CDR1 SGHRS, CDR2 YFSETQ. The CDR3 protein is CASSLTGSTNEKLFF.

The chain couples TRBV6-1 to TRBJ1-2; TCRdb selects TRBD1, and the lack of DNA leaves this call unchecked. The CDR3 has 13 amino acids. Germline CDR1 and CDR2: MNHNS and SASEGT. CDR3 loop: CASSVTGSYGYTF.

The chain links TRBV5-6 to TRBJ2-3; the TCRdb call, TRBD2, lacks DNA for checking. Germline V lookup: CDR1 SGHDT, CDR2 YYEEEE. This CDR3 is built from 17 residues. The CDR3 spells CASSSRLAGPSTDTQYF.

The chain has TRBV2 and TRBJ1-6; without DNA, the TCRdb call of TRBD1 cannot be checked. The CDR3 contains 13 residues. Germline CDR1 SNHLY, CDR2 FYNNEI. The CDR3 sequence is CASRGGPGIPLHF.

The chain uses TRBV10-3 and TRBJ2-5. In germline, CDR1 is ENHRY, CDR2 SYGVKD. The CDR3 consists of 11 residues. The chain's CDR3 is CAISVRETQYF.

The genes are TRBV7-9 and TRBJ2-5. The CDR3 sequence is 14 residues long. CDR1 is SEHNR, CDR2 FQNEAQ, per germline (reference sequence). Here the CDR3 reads CASSPDTYQETQYF.

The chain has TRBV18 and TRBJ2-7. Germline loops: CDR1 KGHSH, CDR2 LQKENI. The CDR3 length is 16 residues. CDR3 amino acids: CASSLKSSRQNYEQYF.

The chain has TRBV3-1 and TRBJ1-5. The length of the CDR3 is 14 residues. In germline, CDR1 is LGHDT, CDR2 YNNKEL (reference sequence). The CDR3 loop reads CASSQVGGNQPQHF.

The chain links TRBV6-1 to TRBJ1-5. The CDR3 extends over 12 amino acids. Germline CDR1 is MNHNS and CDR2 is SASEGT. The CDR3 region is CAEGWAGQPQHF.

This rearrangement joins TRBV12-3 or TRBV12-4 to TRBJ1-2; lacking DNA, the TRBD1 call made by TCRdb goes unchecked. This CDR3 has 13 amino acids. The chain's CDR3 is CASSDGRNYGYTF.

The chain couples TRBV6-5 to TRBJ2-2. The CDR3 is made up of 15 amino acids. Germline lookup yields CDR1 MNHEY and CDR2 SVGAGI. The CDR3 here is CASSYFGTNTGELFF.

The CDR3: CASSLNYKGDTEAFF. V usage is TRBV7-6 and J usage is TRBJ1-1; TCRdb returns TRBD1, unconfirmable since there is no DNA. Germline assignment: CDR1 SGHVS and CDR2 FNYEAQ. The CDR3 has 15 residues.